This T cell receptor beta chain was profiled in a study of vaccination and CD4 T cells after COVID-19. Described treatment: approximately nine-day PBMC culture with coronavirus spike peptide pools or control peptides (ViraFEST assay). The CDR3 loop spans 17 amino acids. Trimming cost V 2 bases and J 5 bases; bases outside gene matches: 11. The germline gives CDR1 LNHDA, CDR2 SQIVND (reference sequence). An Oncomine TCR Beta short-read assay was used to sequence the DNA from cultured CD4+ T cells. In TCRdb, the PCR reads were re-called with MiXCR into one record per CDR3 protein. Of about 15,000 distinct CDR3 sequences in the sample, 26% were seen once. As for this clonotype: What it binds is unknown.

The source is a human donor with COVID-19. This chain joins TRBV19 and TRBJ2-7; TRBD2 agrees at 11 bases. The sample taken for sequencing was cultured CD4+ T cells from blood. DNA for the CDR3: TGTGCCAGTAGTATAAGGCTTCTAGCGGGGGGAATTGACGAGCAGTACTTC. Encoded protein: CASSIRLLAGGIDEQYF.